This TCR beta chain derives from a study of technical replicates of blood from several donors. Some clones are missing from TCRdb's copy, which holds only in-frame ones; the method was immunoSEQ multiplex PCR. The repertoire includes about 100,000 clones, around 95% of them detected once, and roughly 0.22% sits in the top ten. The source is a human donor in good health. Source material: T cells isolated from PBMCs.

The CDR3 nucleotides are TGTGCCAGCAGCGTAGAAGCGGACAGGGGTAACTGGAATGAGCAGTTCTTC. Protein: CASSVEADRGNWNEQFF. The chain employs TRBV9 and TRBJ2-1; 9 bases fit TRBD1. With 0 bases clipped from V and 7 bases from J, the junction kept 11 bases outside the gene matches. CDR1 and CDR2 (germline): SGDLS, YYNGEE. The CDR3 spans 17 residues.